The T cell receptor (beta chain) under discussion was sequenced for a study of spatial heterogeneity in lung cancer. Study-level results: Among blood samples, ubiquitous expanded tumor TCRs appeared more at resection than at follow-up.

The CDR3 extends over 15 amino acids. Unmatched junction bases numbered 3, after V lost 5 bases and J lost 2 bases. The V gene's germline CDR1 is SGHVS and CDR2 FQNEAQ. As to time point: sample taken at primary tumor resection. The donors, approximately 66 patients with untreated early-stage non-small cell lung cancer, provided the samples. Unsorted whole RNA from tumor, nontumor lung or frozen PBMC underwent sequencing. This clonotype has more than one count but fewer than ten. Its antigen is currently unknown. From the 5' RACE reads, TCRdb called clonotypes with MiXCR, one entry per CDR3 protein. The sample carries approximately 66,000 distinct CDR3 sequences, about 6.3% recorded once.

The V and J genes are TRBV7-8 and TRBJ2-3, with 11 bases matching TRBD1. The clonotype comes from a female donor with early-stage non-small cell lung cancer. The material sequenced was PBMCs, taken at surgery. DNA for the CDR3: TGTGCCAGCAGCCGGGACAGGGGGAACACAGATACGCAGTATTTT. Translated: CASSRDRGNTDTQYF.